This TCR beta chain was identified during a study of regulatory T cells in long-lasting Graves disease. Study-wide results and caveats: Limited sample numbers may have lowered accuracy.

As for time point: persistent/refractory GD, antithyroid drugs over 5 years with positive TRAb. With RNA extracted from PBMCs as input, the TCR library was made. Germline CDR1 and CDR2: SGHNT and YENEEA. The CDR3 has 13 residues. The germline V and J ends were trimmed by 3 bases and 6 bases, with 9 bases remaining between them. Notes on this clonotype: The antigen is not known. The conserved closing phenylalanine or tryptophan is absent in this CDR3, likely reflecting a read error.

Building of the TCR beta libraries involved iRepertoire HTBI primers and Arm-PCR of CDR3 regions. MiXCR was run by TCRdb on the multiplex PCR reads, yielding one entry per CDR3 protein. The data show 400,000 to 500,000 distinct CDR3 sequences, with 21% seen just once and about 13% held by the top ten. The chain uses TRBV11-3 and TRBJ1-5; D not certain. The receptor comes from a female donor with Graves disease. The sample here was peripheral blood mononuclear cells (PBMCs), taken when the disease was refractory, from a patient treated with antithyroid drugs. CDR3 DNA: TGTGCCAGCAGCTTTATGGACGGTCAGCCCCAGCATCTT. Encoded protein: CASSFMDGQPQHL.